This TCR beta chain was recorded in a study of cytomegalovirus exposure and HLA in healthy donors (dated by TCRdb to the late 2010s). Notes on the research overall: An earlier analysis of roughly 500 of the donors reported 250 to 300 Gb of sequence data and about 100 million unique TCR beta sequences from some 180 million T cells. An early release covering around 630 HLA-typed donors comprised 250 to 350 gigabases of sequencing data and approximately 85 million unique TCR sequences. The genetic ancestry cluster associated with self-reported Caucasian donors included over 65% of the approximately 400 genotyped donors. The study was designed to test whether signatures of past pathogen exposure could be identified by cataloging public T cell receptors. Using immunosequencing, the study profiled T cell repertoires from 666 subjects and related those repertoires to cytomegalovirus serostatus. In addition to the first cohort of around 670 subjects, a separate validation cohort of 120 different subjects was used. The study combined high-throughput TCR immunosequencing, statistical association of individual TCRs with disease status, and machine learning to predict cytomegalovirus infection status. A later analysis re-analyzed previously published TCR beta repertoires from several hundred donors and added high-resolution HLA genotyping to study TCR occurrence patterns. The later analysis used no new phenotypic data to find candidate immune exposures, relying instead on TCR beta sequences and their occurrence across donors. An earlier analysis of 587 of the donors used high-throughput TCR beta sequencing to judge whether each TCR beta V gene segment behaved as functional or pseudogenic. Donor age, sex, ethnicity and CMV serostatus were compiled alongside the repertoire data. A later genetic analysis used genome-wide SNP genotypes for about 60% of the roughly 700 donors, treating that subset as a discovery cohort. All discovery cohort repertoires had been generated on a single sequencing platform. Both class I and class II loci were covered by HLA typing, at four-digit resolution. Typing coverage differed by locus: A, B, C, DRB1 and DQB1 were typed in roughly 620-630 donors, DQA1 in 500 to 550, DPA1 in roughly 590, and DPB1 in just under 490. Because of strong linkage in the cohort, a handful of DR-DQ haplotypes were treated as single units for association and clustering. Among a few hundred genotyped donors of the cohort, an average of approximately 240,000 unique TCR beta nucleotide sequences were sequenced per donor, around 20% of them non-productive.

V was cut back by 0 bases and J by 12 bases, leaving a gap of 9 bases between them. The germline V gene (reference sequence) yields LNHNV for CDR1 and YYDKDF for CDR2. The CDR3 numbers 13 residues from cysteine through phenylalanine. Just CDR3 DNA is preserved here, 39 bases in frame from base 1. Points the paper makes about the study in general: Because counts were too low, roughly 18 rarely observed V segments, including chromosome 9 orphons, were left out of the earlier analysis of 500 to 650 of the donors. In a later analysis, 15,000 to 20,000 TCR beta sequences were associated with specific HLA alleles at a false discovery rate of 0.05. Most TCR sequences were observed very rarely across donors, whereas some public TCRs were present in many individuals. When HLA alleles, especially DR and DQ, strongly co-occurred, TCR associations were difficult to assign to individual alleles. Sequencing depth was assumed to be roughly uniform across donors in the presence/absence analyses, though that assumption may not hold. Because HLA typing was unavailable for some donors at each locus, only the typed subset was used in association tests. The sequencing pipeline was judged likely to have produced a cluster of highly shared sequence variants as a technical artifact. Broadly in line with IMGT annotations, most TCR beta V segments showed up in productive rearrangements about 90% or about 30% of the time in an earlier analysis of roughly 590 of the donors. This cohort had only TCR beta chains sequenced, and the lack of alpha or paired-chain data limited which features could be detected. It was suggested by the authors that the approach could potentially be generalized to other disease states and immunological phenotypes. Correlated functional status among segregating V segments might be attributable to linkage disequilibrium, but an unknown experimental factor could not be ruled out. In a later analysis, TCR association rates were found to vary across HLA loci, with the most associated TCRs seen for DRB1 alleles and the fewest for HLA-C alleles. Cytomegalovirus status was reported to be diagnosed by the classifier with high specificity and sensitivity in both the original and validation cohorts. An association between a missense DCLRE1C variant and V-gene and J-gene trimming of TCR beta chains was found in a later genetic analysis and replicated in an independent cohort. The study listed 150 to 200 TCR beta chains as associated with cytomegalovirus. According to a later genetic analysis, donors in an Asian-associated ancestry cluster had fewer N-insertions in productive TCRs than the approximately 610-donor mean. In vitro tests confirmed that a few of the cytomegalovirus-associated TCR beta chains recognize cytomegalovirus antigens. Several of the top co-occurrence clusters appeared to be linked to parvovirus B19, influenza, CMV and Epstein-Barr virus, according to a later analysis. A later analysis found that HLA-associated TCR beta chains were more clonally expanded and had lower generation probabilities than equally common non-associated chains. Some IMGT-functional V segments, including TRBV6-2 and TRBV6-3, could not be distinguished by the 87-base-pair reads and were therefore excluded. A further reported finding was that TCR beta sequences accurately predicted the HLA-A and HLA-B alleles for most subjects in the first cohort. For the cohort, immune exposure information was limited to CMV serostatus. Most CMV-associated TCR beta chains appeared to be HLA-restricted in a later analysis, and the HLA associations seemed to be driven largely by CMV exposure.

Libraries were built with the immunoSEQ multiplex PCR assay. The multiplex PCR relied on a mix of 60 forward primers for TCR Vbeta segments and 13 reverse primers for TCR Jbeta segments. Amplification of the CDR3 region of rearranged TCR beta genes was performed with a multiplex PCR assay on genomic DNA. The amplified TCR beta libraries were sequenced on the Illumina HiSeq System as 87-base-pair reads. The original pipeline was this. A later analysis tallied 80 million to 95 million unique TCR beta chains across the 666 repertoires, and about 10 million of those chains were shared by two or more donors. Raw reads were error-corrected and collapsed into unique sequences with a nearest-neighbor algorithm that merged closely related sequences to remove PCR and sequencing errors. CDR3 sequences were aligned to IMGT reference sequences to assign V, D and J gene segments. For a sequence to be retained, a match of at least six nucleotides was required to both a V gene segment and a J gene segment. Rearrangements were classified as productive when the CDR3 lacked stop codons and remained in frame with V and J, and all other rearrangements were classified as non-productive. Following IMGT convention, CDR3 was defined as the stretch from the second conserved V-encoded cysteine to the conserved J-encoded phenylalanine. The earlier analysis of some 600 of the donors excluded sequences that lacked an unambiguous match to a single V gene segment. An earlier analysis of several hundred of the donors classified V segments as functional when productive rearrangements were above 56.7% and as segregating when the standard deviation between donors was above 5%. A statistical classification framework was developed to diagnose cytomegalovirus status using the catalog of TCR beta chain sequences. A later analysis assigned V and J genes by comparing TCR nucleotide sequences with IMGT/GENE-DB human TR gene sequences. A later analysis assigned CDR3 sequences and most-parsimonious VDJ recombination scenarios with the TCRdist pipeline. In a later analysis, each TCR beta chain was defined by its CDR3 amino acid sequence together with its V-gene family, and reads without a unique V-gene family were excluded. A later analysis removed 500 to 600 highly shared, low-generation-probability nucleotide sequences to deal with suspected cross-contamination and a sequencing artifact. A later analysis calculated a clonal expansion index for each public chain from normalized within-repertoire ranks of inferred template counts. A later analysis computed generation probabilities with a VDJ recombination model fitted to out-of-frame rearrangements, and checked the results against IGoR. Hypergeometric tests were used in a later analysis to score TCR-TCR, TCR-HLA and TCR-CMV co-occurrence, with a repertoire-size bias correction applied to the TCR pairs. In a later analysis, false discovery rates were estimated by permuting HLA or CMV assignments 20 times. In a later analysis, co-occurring TCRs were grouped with DBSCAN, and TCRdist sequence similarity was added when clustering was performed within HLA-allele-positive subsets. For co-occurrence clustering, repertoires with fewer than 30,000 or more than 120,000 public chains were excluded, along with a handful of repertoires with anomalous nucleotide sharing. The immuneACCESS repertoire file appears here via TCRdb, limited to in-frame rearrangements. These files lack a portion of the clones; in checked studies, under half of the deficit traces to unresolved V genes, and the cause of the others is not known. The DNA gave D and trimming, while V, J and clone size come from that table. A total of just over 150,000 clones appear in this sample, about 85% of them only once. The ten top clones hold approximately 2.3% of the sample.

This clone was seen more than once but under ten times. There is no known antigen for this receptor. Per-base qualities were not stored, and no clone one base away is much larger. The cohort comprised 710 or so healthy bone marrow donors. All cohort members were sampled while nominally healthy, although unrecorded immune exposures were likely present. The donor was CMV seropositive and belonged to the group of 250 to 300 seropositive cohort members. A peripheral blood sample was provided by each donor, and peripheral blood mononuclear cells were used for TCR beta sequencing. Genomic DNA was extracted from the blood cell samples with the Qiagen DNeasy Blood Extraction Kit.

Here the chain combines TRBV15 and TRBJ1-6, with the D gene call left open. The sequenced sample consisted of PBMCs. The sequence was obtained from a man between 18 and 29 years old in good health and CMV-seropositive. The DNA is TGTGCCACCAGCAGAGACCCCTCGGGACCCCTCCACTTT. Its product reads: CATSRDPSGPLHF.